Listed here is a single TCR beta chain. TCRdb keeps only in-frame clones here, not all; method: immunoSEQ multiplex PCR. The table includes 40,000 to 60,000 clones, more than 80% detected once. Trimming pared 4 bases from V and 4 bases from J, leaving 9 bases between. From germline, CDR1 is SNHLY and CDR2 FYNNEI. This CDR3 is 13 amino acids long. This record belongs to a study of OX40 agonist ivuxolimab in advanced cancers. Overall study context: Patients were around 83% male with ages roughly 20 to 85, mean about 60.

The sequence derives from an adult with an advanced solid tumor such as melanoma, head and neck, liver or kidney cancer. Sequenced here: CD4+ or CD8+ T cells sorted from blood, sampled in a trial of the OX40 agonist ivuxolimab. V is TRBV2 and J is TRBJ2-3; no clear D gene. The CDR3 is CASSVQRADTQYF. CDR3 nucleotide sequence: TGTGCCAGCAGTGTGCAGCGAGCAGATACGCAGTATTTT. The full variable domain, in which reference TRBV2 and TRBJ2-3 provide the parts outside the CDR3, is EPEVTQTPSHQVTQMGQEVILRCVPISNHLYFYWYRQILGQKVEFLVSFYNNEISEKSEIFDDQFSVERPDGSNFTLKIRSTKLEDSAMYFCASSVQRADTQYFGPGTRLTVL.